This T cell receptor beta chain came from a study of blood T cell repertoires in COVID-19. Study-wide context: Researchers got acute and convalescent COVID-19 samples from the United States, Italy and Spain. From T cells, B-cell-depleted T cells, or PBMCs came the material, which was cDNA or gDNA.

Source study methods: It was from reference gene primer amplification that nucleated cell counts were estimated. Profiled with immunoSEQ multiplex PCR; TCRdb holds only in-frame clones, not every one. The V and J calls and clone size were taken over from that table, and D and trimming were inferred from the DNA. The data hold 250,000 or so clones, with almost 90% observed a single time. Germline CDR1 is KGHSH and CDR2 is LQKENI. The CDR3 totals 14 residues. Trimming cost V 4 bases and J 6 bases; bases outside gene matches: 7. V and J are TRBV18 and TRBJ2-3, with 7 bases fitting TRBD1. Sequencing was performed on peripheral blood. This receptor was taken from an elderly man with acute or convalescent COVID-19. The CDR3 sequence is CASSLGTEVDTQYF. The DNA of the CDR3 is TGTGCCAGCTCACTTGGGACAGAGGTTGATACGCAGTATTTT. The complete variable domain, with remaining parts taken from reference TRBV18 and TRBJ2-3, reads NAGVMQNPRHLVRRRGQEARLRCSPMKGHSHVYWYRQLPEEGLKFMVYLQKENIIDESGMPKERFSAEFPKEGPSILRIQQVVRGDSAAYFCASSLGTEVDTQYFGPGTRLTVL.